This T cell receptor (beta chain) was sequenced in a study of regulatory T cells in long-lasting Graves disease. Investigators prepared the TCR beta libraries by applying iRepertoire HTBI primers and Arm-PCR of CDR3 regions. Each CDR3 protein gets one entry after TCRdb re-called the multiplex PCR reads with MiXCR. The sample has about 530,000 distinct CDR3 sequences, about 16% seen once. Study observations and caveats: Among samples with persistent disease, TRBV28, TRBJ1-2 and TRBJ2-5 were favored. Accuracy could have been hurt by small sample size. Samples came from peripheral blood alone, without thyroid tissue.

This clonotype has at least ten counts. Antigen: not known. As to time point: newly diagnosed GD, antithyroid drugs for less than 3 months. Scientists built the TCR library using RNA that was extracted from PBMCs. The V and J ends lost 4 bases and 2 bases, in that order; junction bases with no gene match: 6. This CDR3 is built from 15 residues. The sample was also linked to a second study, of T cells in Graves' hyperthyroidism and ophthalmopathy. From that second work: The HTBI primer set drove a first-round RT-PCR of the TCR CDR3.

The TCR was taken from a woman aged 35-65 years with Graves disease. This chain links TRBV12-3 or TRBV12-4 with TRBJ2-3, with 7 bases matching TRBD2. The source was peripheral blood mononuclear cells (PBMCs), collected at new diagnosis, from a patient treated with antithyroid drugs. The CDR3 DNA follows: TGTGCCAGCAGTTCCGGACTAGACACCACAGATACGCAGTATTTT. Translation: CASSSGLDTTDTQYF.